Listed below are T cell receptor beta chains from one sample, sequenced in a study of T cell clones after liver transplantation. Using immunoSEQ multiplex PCR, the repertoire was profiled, and TCRdb retains in-frame clones only, with some absent. Here the sample spans 8,000 to 10,000 clones, around three quarters being singletons. Sequences were derived from CD8+ T cells from blood, sampled at the roughly 16-month timepoint. The receptor source for this set is a human patient who received a liver transplant. The graft donor may have contributed some T cells. CDR3s include the opening cysteine and the closing phenylalanine or tryptophan. A D gene is named only where the DNA matches it firmly. Part of the rows lack a size; the others show once, few, many or a class for expanded clones.

j_call	d_call	clone_size	v_call	cdr3_nt	cdr3_aa
TRBJ1-5	TRBD1	-	TRBV19	TGTGCCAGTAGTCCAACGGACAGGGGGGATCAGCCCCAGCATTTT	CASSPTDRGDQPQHF
TRBJ1-2	-	-	TRBV5-1	TGCGCCAGCAGCTTGGGCCGTGAGGGAGACGGCTACACCTTC	CASSLGREGDGYTF
TRBJ2-7	-	-	TRBV13	TGTGCCAGCAGCTTAAGTCCCGGCAGCTCCTACGAGCAGTACTTC	CASSLSPGSSYEQYF
TRBJ1-1	-	-	TRBV19	TGTGCCAGTCGCCTCGGCGGAGGGACTGAAGCTTTCTTT	CASRLGGGTEAFF
TRBJ2-2	TRBD2	-	TRBV19	TGTGCCAGTAGTGCCGGACTAGACCCCGGGGAGCTGTTTTTT	CASSAGLDPGELFF
TRBJ1-1	-	-	TRBV6-5	TGTGCCAGCAGTTACTCTTCGGACAATACTGAAGCTTTCTTT	CASSYSSDNTEAFF
TRBJ2-7	TRBD1	-	TRBV30	TGTGCCTACCGGACAGGCTCCGGCTACGAGCAGTACTTC	CAYRTGSGYEQYF
TRBJ2-7	-	-	TRBV30	TGTGCCTGGAATCCGACGGAGGGGGTCCCCCACGAGCAGTACTTC	CAWNPTEGVPHEQYF
TRBJ1-1	-	-	TRBV29-1	TGCAGCGTTGAAGACTTGAACACTGAAGCTTTCTTT	CSVEDLNTEAFF
TRBJ2-1	TRBD2	-	TRBV5-8	TGTGCCAGCAGCTTGGAAGCGGGAGGGTACAATGAGCAGTTCTTC	CASSLEAGGYNEQFF
TRBJ1-2	-	few	TRBV27	TGTGCCAGCAGTTTATCTTGGGGAAGCGGGAGAAACGGCTACACCTTC	CASSLSWGSGRNGYTF
TRBJ2-5	-	-	TRBV7-9	TGTGCCAGCAGCTTAGATAGGGAGGAGACCCAGTACTTC	CASSLDREETQYF